The clone carrying this TCR beta chain was observed many times. No antigen is known for it. Patients having uncontrolled infection, another autoimmune disease, pregnancy or lactation were not included. V was pared by 6 bases and J by 7 bases, with 6 bases of the junction left unmatched. CDR1 is MGHRA, CDR2 YSYEKL, per germline. This CDR3 comprises 13 residues. TCR beta CDR3 regions were amplified from RNA. A set of HTBI primers served as the primers for a first-round RT-PCR of the TCR CDR3. TCRdb itself ran the multiplex PCR reads through MiXCR, one entry per CDR3 protein. The repertoire consists of under 300,000 distinct CDR3 sequences, with approximately 13% occurring once and the leading ten covering 7.9%. These data come from a study of T cells in Graves' hyperthyroidism and ophthalmopathy. Findings of the study overall: Ophthalmopathy, which appeared later, was predicted by the model a median approximately 6 months before onset.

V gene TRBV4-1 combines with J gene TRBJ1-5; 7 nucleotides line up with TRBD1. The specimen was blood. This clonotype originated in a woman aged 40 to 50 with Graves' hyperthyroidism. CDR3 amino acids: CASSRGQSQPQHF. In DNA, the CDR3 is TGCGCCAGCAGTAGGGGACAGAGCCAGCCCCAGCATTTT.